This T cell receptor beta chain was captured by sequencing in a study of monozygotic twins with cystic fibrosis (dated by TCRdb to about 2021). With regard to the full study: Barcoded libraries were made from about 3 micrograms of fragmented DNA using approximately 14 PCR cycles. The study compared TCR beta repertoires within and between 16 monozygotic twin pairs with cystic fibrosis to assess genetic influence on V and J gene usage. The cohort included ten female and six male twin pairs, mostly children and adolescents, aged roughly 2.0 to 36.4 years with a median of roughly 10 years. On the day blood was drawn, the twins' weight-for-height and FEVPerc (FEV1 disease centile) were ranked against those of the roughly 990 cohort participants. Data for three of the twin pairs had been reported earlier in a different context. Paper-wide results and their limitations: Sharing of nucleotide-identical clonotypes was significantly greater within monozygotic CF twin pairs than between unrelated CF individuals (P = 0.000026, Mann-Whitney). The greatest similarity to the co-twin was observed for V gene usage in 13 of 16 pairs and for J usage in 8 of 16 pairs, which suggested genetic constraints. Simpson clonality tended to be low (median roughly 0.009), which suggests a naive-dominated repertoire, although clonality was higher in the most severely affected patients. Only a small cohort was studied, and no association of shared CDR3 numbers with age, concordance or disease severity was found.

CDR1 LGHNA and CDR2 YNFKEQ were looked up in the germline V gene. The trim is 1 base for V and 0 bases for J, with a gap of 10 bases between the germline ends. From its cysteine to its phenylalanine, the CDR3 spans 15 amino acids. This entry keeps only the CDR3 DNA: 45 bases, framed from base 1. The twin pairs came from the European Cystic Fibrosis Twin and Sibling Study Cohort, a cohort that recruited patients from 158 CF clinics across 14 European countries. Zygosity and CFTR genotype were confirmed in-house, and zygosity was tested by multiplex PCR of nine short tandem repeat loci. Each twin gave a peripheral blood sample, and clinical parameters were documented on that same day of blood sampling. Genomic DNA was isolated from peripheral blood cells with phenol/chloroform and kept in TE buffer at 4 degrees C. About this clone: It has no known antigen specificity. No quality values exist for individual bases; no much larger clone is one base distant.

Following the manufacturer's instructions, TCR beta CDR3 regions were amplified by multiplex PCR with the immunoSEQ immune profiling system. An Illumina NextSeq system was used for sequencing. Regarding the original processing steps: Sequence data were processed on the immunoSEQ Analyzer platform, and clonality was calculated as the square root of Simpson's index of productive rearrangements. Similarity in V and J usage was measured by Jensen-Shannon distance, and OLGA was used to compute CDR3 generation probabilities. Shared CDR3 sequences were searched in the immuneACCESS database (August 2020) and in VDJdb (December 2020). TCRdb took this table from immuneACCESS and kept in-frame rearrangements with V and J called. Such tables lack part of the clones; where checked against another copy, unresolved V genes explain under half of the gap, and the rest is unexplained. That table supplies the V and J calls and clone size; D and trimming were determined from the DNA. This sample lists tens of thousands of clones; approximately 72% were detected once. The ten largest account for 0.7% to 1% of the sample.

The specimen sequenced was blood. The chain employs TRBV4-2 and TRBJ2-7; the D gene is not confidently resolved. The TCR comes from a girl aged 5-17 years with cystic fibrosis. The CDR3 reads CASSQVAGDSYEQYF. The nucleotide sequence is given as TGTGCCAGCAGCCAAGTGGCAGGAGACTCCTACGAGCAGTACTTC.